These T cell receptor beta chains were read from a single sample in a study of monozygotic twins with inflammatory bowel disease. TCRdb re-called the 5' RACE reads and gives one entry per CDR3 protein, without DNA. The listing contains about 210,000 distinct CDR3 sequences. The sequencing input was blood. The origin of the receptors is a human donor with ulcerative colitis or Crohn's disease, or a healthy co-twin of an affected twin (not recorded which). Each CDR3 is given with its conserved first and last residue.

j_gene: TRBJ1-6
v_gene: TRBV4-1
CDR3aa: CASSLEGASSSYNSPLHF

j_gene: TRBJ2-1
v_gene: TRBV12-5
CDR3aa: CASGLLLAGNEQFF

j_gene: TRBJ2-7
v_gene: TRBV12-3/TRBV12-4
CDR3aa: CASSSGAGDEQYF

j_gene: TRBJ1-2
v_gene: TRBV12-3/TRBV12-4
CDR3aa: CASSLALGPYGYTF

j_gene: TRBJ2-7
v_gene: TRBV6-1
CDR3aa: CASSLQGSDYEQYF

j_gene: TRBJ2-1
v_gene: TRBV24-1
CDR3aa: CATSETGGGTSHQDEQFF

j_gene: TRBJ2-7
v_gene: TRBV7-2
CDR3aa: CASNEGLAGGLQYF

j_gene: TRBJ2-2
v_gene: TRBV7-9
CDR3aa: CASSLDRVNTGELFF

j_gene: TRBJ2-1
v_gene: TRBV5-1
CDR3aa: CASSFEPRLVYNEQFF

j_gene: TRBJ1-1
v_gene: TRBV11-2
CDR3aa: CASSRSAGQGSNTEAFF

j_gene: TRBJ2-6
v_gene: TRBV7-8
CDR3aa: CAIHQGQDANVLTF

j_gene: TRBJ2-3
v_gene: TRBV5-1
CDR3aa: CASSLAHGGGDTQYF

j_gene: TRBJ2-1
v_gene: TRBV20-1
CDR3aa: CSARWGGYNEQFF

j_gene: TRBJ2-3
v_gene: TRBV27
CDR3aa: CASSSISSTDTQYF

j_gene: TRBJ2-1
v_gene: TRBV7-3
CDR3aa: CASSKGVNEQFF

j_gene: TRBJ1-1
v_gene: TRBV28
CDR3aa: CASSLLVEKEAFF

j_gene: TRBJ2-7
v_gene: TRBV28
CDR3aa: CASRFPGQGSYEQYF

j_gene: TRBJ2-4
v_gene: TRBV20-1
CDR3aa: CSARRAGSVAKNIQYF

j_gene: TRBJ2-3
v_gene: TRBV9
CDR3aa: CASSVGQGVLTADTQYF

j_gene: TRBJ2-1
v_gene: TRBV4-3
CDR3aa: CASSQDWEGAREQFF

j_gene: TRBJ2-7
v_gene: TRBV18
CDR3aa: CASSARERAYEQYF

j_gene: TRBJ2-1
v_gene: TRBV20-1
CDR3aa: CSVLGVSYNEQFF

j_gene: TRBJ2-3
v_gene: TRBV5-1
CDR3aa: CASSSDPLAGGFTDTQYF

j_gene: TRBJ2-1
v_gene: TRBV24-1
CDR3aa: CATMREGLDEQFF

j_gene: TRBJ2-3
v_gene: TRBV20-1
CDR3aa: CSAGGTSVDTQYF

j_gene: TRBJ2-1
v_gene: TRBV28
CDR3aa: CASKFQPGQGPYNEQFF

j_gene: TRBJ2-2
v_gene: TRBV4-2
CDR3aa: CASSQSTSGVLWGTGELFF

j_gene: TRBJ2-7
v_gene: TRBV5-1
CDR3aa: CASSLAEGVFYEQYF

j_gene: TRBJ2-5
v_gene: TRBV4-2
CDR3aa: CASSPGLAGGQETQYF

j_gene: TRBJ2-3
v_gene: TRBV15
CDR3aa: CATSETEFTDTQYF

j_gene: TRBJ2-5
v_gene: TRBV6-1
CDR3aa: CASSEQTFGETQYF

j_gene: TRBJ1-2
v_gene: TRBV25-1
CDR3aa: CASSETGLLGYTF

j_gene: TRBJ2-3
v_gene: TRBV27
CDR3aa: CASSPGLKGTQYF

j_gene: TRBJ1-1
v_gene: TRBV2
CDR3aa: CASSPERDTEAFF

j_gene: TRBJ1-2
v_gene: TRBV20-1
CDR3aa: CSARGGTGGDNDGYTF

j_gene: TRBJ2-5
v_gene: TRBV18
CDR3aa: CASSPVFGKETQYF

j_gene: TRBJ2-1
v_gene: TRBV7-2
CDR3aa: CASSLAPGTGYNEQFF